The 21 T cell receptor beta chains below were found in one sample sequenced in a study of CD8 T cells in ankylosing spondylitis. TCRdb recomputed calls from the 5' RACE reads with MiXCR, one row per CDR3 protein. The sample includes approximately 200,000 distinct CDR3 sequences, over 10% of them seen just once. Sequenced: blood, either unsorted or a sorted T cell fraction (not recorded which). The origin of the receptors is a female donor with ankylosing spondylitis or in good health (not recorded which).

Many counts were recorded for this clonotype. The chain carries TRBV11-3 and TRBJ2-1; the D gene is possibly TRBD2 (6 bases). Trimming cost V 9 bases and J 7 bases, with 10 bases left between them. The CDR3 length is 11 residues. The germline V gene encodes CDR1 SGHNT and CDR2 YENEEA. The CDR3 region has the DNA TGTGCCAGTGGACTACCTAATGAGCAGTTCTTC. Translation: CASGLPNEQFF.

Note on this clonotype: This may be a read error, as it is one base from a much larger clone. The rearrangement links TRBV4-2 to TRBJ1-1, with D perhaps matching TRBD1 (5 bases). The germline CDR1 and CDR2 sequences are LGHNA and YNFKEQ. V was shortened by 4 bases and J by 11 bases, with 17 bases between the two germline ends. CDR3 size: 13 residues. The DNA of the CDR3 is TGTGCCAGCAGCCTAGAGCCTATGGGGGTTGCTTTCTTT. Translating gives CASSLEPMGVAFF.

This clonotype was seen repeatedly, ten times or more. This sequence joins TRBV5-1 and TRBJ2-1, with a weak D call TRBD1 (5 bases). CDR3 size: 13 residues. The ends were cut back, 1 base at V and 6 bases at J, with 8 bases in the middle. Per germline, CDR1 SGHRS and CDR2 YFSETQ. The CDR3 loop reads CASSLTTVNEQFF. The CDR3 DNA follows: TGCGCCAGCAGCTTGACGACAGTCAATGAGCAGTTCTTC.

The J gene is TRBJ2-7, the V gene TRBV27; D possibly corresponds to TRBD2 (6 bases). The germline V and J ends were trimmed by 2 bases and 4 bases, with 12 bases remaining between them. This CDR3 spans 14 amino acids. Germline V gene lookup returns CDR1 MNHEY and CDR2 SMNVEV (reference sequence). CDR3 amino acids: CASSLGEEIYEQYF. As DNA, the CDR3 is TGTGCCAGCAGTTTAGGGGAGGAAATTTACGAGCAGTACTTC.

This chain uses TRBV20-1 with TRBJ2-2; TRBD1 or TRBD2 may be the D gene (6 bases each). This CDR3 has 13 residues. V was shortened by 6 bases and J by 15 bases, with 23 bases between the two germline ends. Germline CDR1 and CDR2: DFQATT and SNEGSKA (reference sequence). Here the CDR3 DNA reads TGCAGTGCCCCCCAAAAAGGGGGGCTATCGATGTTTTTT. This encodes CSAPQKGGLSMFF.

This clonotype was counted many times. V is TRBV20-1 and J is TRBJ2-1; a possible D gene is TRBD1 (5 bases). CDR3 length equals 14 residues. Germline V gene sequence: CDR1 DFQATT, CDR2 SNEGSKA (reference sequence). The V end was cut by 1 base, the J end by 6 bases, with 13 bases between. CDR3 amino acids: CSARASTAINEQFF. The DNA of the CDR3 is TGCAGTGCTAGAGCCTCGACAGCAATCAATGAGCAGTTCTTC.

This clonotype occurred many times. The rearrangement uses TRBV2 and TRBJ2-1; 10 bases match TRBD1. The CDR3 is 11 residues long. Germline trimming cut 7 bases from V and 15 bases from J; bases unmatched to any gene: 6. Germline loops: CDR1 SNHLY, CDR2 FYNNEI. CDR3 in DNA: TGTGCCAGCATTCGGGACAGGGGTACGTTCTTC. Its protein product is CASIRDRGTFF.

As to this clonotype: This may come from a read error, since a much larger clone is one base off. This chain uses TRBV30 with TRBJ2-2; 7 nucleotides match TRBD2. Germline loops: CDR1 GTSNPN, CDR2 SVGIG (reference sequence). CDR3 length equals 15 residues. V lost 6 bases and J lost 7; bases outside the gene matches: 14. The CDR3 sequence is CACTPGAGLIGELFF. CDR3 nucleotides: TGTGCCTGTACCCCTGGAGCGGGATTAATCGGGGAGCTGTTTTTT.

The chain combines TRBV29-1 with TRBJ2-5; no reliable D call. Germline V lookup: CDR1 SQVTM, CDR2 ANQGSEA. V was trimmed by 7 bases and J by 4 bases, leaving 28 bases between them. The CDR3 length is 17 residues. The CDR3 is CSATLLFTGPSLETQYF. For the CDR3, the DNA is TGCAGCGCCACCTTGCTGTTTACGGGCCCGAGCCTAGAGACCCAGTACTTC.

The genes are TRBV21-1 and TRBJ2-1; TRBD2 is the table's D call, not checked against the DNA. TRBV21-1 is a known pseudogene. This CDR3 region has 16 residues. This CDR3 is CASSTQLAGGNGEQFF. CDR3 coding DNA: TGTGCCAGCAGCACCCAACTAGCGGGAGGTAACGGTGAGCAGTTCTTC.

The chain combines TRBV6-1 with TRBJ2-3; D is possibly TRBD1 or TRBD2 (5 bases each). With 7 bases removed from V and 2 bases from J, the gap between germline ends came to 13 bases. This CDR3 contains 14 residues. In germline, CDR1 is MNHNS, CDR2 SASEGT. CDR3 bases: TGTGCCAGCACCCGGGGCCGTACCACAGATACGCAGTATTTT. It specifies CASTRGRTTDTQYF.

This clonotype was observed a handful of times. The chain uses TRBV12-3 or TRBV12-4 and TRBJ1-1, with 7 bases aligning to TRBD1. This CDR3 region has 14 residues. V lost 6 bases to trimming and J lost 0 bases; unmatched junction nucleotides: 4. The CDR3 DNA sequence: TGTGCCAGCAGATATGGGACAGTGAACACTGAAGCTTTCTTT. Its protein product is CASRYGTVNTEAFF.

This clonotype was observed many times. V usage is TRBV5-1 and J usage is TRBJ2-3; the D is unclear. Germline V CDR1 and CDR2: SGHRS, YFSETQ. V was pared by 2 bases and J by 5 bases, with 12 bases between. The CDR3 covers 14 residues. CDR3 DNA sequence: TGCGCCAGCAGCTTATCCGGATTGGGAGATACGCAGTATTTT. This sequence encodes CASSLSGLGDTQYF.

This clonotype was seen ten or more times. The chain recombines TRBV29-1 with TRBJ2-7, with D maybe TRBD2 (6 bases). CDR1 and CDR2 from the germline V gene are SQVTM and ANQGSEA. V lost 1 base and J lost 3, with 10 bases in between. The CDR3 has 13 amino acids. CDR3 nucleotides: TGCAGCGTTGAAGGTCAGGGAGGCTACGAGCAGTACTTC. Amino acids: CSVEGQGGYEQYF.

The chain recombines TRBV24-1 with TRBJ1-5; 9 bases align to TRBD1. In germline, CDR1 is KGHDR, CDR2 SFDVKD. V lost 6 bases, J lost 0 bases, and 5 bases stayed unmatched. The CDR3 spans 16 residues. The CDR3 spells CATSLSTGGSNQPQHF. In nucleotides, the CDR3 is TGTGCCACCAGTCTCTCGACAGGGGGTAGCAATCAGCCCCAGCATTTT.

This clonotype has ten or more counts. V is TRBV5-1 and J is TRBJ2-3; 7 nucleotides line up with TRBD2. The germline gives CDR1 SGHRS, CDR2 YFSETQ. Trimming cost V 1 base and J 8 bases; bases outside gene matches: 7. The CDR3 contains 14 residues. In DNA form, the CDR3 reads TGCGCCAGCAGCTTGAGCCAAGGCGGGGGTACGCAGTATTTT. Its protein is CASSLSQGGGTQYF. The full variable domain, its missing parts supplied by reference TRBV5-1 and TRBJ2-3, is KAGVTQTPRYLIKTRGQQVTLSCSPISGHRSVSWYQQTPGQGLQFLFEYFSETQRNKGNFPGRFSGRQFSNSRSEMNVSTLELGDSALYLCASSLSQGGGTQYFGPGTRLTVL.

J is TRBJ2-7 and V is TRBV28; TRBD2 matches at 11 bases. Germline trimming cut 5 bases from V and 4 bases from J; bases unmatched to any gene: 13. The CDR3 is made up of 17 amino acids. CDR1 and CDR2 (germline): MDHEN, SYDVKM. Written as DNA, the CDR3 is TGTGCCAGCAGTCCTCCCTCCGGGACTAGCGGACTGTACGAGCAGTACTTC. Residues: CASSPPSGTSGLYEQYF. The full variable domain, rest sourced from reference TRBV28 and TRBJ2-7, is DVKVTQSSRYLVKRTGEKVFLECVQDMDHENMFWYRQDPGLGLRLIYFSYDVKMKEKGDIPEGYSVSREKKERFSLILESASTNQTSMYLCASSPPSGTSGLYEQYFGPGTRLTVT.

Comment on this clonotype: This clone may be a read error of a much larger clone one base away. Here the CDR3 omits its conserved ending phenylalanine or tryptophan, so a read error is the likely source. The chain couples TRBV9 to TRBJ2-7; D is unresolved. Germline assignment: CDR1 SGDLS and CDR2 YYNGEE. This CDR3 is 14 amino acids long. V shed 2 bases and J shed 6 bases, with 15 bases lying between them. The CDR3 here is CASSVDSGHSEQYY. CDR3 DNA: TGTGCCAGCAGCGTCGATTCAGGTCATAGCGAGCAGTACTAC.

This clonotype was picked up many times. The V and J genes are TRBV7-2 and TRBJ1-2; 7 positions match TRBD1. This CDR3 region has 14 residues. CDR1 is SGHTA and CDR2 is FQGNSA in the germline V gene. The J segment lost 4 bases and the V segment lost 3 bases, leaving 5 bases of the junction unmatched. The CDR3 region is CASSFTGELYGYTF. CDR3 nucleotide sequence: TGTGCCAGCAGCTTTACAGGGGAACTCTATGGCTACACCTTC.

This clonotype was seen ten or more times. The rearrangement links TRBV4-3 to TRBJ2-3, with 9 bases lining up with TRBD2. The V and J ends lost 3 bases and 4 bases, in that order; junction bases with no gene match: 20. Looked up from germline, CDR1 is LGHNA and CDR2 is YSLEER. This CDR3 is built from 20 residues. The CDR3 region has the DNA TGCGCCAGCAGCCACGAAAGCCTGGCGGGAGGGCGAATAGTGGCAGATACGCAGTATTTT. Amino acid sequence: CASSHESLAGGRIVADTQYF.

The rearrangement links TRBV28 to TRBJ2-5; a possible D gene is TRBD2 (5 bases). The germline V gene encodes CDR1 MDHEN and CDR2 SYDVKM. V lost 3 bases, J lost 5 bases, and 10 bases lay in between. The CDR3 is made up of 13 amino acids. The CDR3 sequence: CASSFRSGETQYF. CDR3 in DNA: TGTGCCAGCAGTTTTCGGTCGGGGGAGACCCAGTACTTC.